This T cell receptor (beta chain) was obtained from a study of technical replicates of blood from a few donors. Data came from immunoSEQ multiplex PCR; TCRdb stores just in-frame clones and leaves some out. This table has approximately 73,000 clones, 96% appearing once. Germline lookup yields CDR1 SGHDT and CDR2 YYEEEE. V was pared by 4 bases and J by 5 bases, with 3 bases of the junction left unmatched. The CDR3 is 14 amino acids. The TCR comes from a human donor in good health. The material sequenced was T cells isolated from PBMCs. The chain uses TRBV5-6 and TRBJ2-3, with TRBD1 matching 11 bases. For the CDR3, the DNA is TGTGCCAGCAGCGGACAGGGGGCGAAAGATACGCAGTATTTT. Encoded protein: CASSGQGAKDTQYF.